These 5 T cell receptor beta chains came from one sample sequenced in a study of response to subunit inactivated influenza vaccine. A single record per CDR3 protein comes from TCRdb applying MiXCR to the RT-PCR reads. Of a few hundred thousand distinct CDR3 sequences listed, 12% are singletons. The source was non-naive T cells sorted from PBMCs, collected approximately 15 days before vaccination. These TCRs come from a man in his fifties or sixties who received an inactivated influenza vaccine.

V gene TRBV10-3 combines with J gene TRBJ2-7; possibly TRBD2 for D (7 bases). Germline CDR1 reads ENHRY; CDR2 reads SYGVKD. The CDR3 sequence is 13 residues long. V lost 7 bases and J lost 7, with 17 bases in between. CDR3: CAINGGGALEQYF. In DNA form, the CDR3 reads TGTGCCATCAACGGAGGGGGGGCCTTAGAGCAGTACTTC.

A remark on this clonotype: Being one base from a much bigger clone, this may be a read error. The chain joins TRBV29-1 to TRBJ2-3; TRBD1 matches at 8 bases. The CDR3 length is 13 residues. Germline V CDR1 and CDR2: SQVTM, ANQGSEA. The CDR3 DNA reads TGCGGCGTTGATAGCAGGGGGCAAGATACGCAGTATTTT. Encoded protein: CGVDSRGQDTQYF.

This clonotype has only a few counts. The rearrangement uses TRBV7-9 and TRBJ1-2; no reliable D call. CDR1 and CDR2 from the germline V gene are SEHNR and FQNEAQ (reference sequence). This CDR3 region has 13 residues. Trimming pared 5 bases from V and 4 bases from J, leaving 11 bases between. CDR3 protein: CASSALVAYGYTF. The DNA of the CDR3 is TGTGCCAGCAGCGCCCTGGTCGCCTATGGCTACACCTTC.

A few counts support this clonotype. V and J are TRBV6-5 and TRBJ1-2; the D is unclear. The CDR3 is 15 amino acids. Germline assignment: CDR1 MNHEY and CDR2 SVGAGI. V gave up 2 bases and J gave up 6 bases, with 16 bases separating them. The CDR3 nucleotides are TGTGCCAGCAGTTACAACACGGTTTGGAAGGATGGCTACACCTTC. Amino acids: CASSYNTVWKDGYTF.

The chain joins TRBV24-1 to TRBJ1-2; no firm D call. There are 12 residues in the CDR3. Trimming took off 4 bases at V and 6 bases at J, with 8 bases between the two ends. Germline V CDR1 and CDR2: KGHDR, SFDVKD. The DNA of the CDR3 is TGTGCCACCAGTGACTATTGGGATGGCTACACCTTC. Amino acid sequence: CATSDYWDGYTF.